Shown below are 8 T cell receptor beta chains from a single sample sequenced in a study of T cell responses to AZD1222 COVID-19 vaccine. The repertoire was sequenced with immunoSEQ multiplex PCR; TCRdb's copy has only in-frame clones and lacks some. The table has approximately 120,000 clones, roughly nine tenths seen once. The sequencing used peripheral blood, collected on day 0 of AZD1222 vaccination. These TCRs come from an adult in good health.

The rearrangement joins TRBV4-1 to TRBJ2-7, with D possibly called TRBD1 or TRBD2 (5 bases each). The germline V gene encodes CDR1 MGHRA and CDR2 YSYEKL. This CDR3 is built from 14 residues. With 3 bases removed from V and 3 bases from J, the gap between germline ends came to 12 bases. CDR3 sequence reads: CASSQGTRDYEQYF. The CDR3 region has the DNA TGCGCCAGCAGCCAGGGGACCAGGGACTACGAGCAGTACTTC.

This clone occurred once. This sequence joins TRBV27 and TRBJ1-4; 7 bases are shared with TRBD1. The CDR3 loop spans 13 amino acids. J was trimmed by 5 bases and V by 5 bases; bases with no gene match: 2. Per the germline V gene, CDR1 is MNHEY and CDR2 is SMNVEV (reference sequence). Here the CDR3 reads CASSIRGNEKLFF. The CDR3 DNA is TGTGCCAGCAGTATCAGGGGGAATGAAAAACTGTTTTTT.

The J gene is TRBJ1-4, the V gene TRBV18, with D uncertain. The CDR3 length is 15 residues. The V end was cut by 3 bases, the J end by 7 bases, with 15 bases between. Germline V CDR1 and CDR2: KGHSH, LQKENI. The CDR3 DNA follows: TGTGCCAGCTCACCTCCCGGTAGAGGAGGTGAAAAACTGTTTTTT. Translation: CASSPPGRGGEKLFF.

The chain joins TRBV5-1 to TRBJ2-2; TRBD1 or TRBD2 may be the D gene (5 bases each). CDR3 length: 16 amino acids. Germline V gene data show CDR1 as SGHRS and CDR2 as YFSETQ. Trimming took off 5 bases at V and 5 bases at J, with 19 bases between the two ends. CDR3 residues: CASRHPGRGGTGELFF. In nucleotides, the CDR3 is TGCGCCAGCAGACATCCGGGACGAGGAGGTACCGGGGAGCTGTTTTTT.

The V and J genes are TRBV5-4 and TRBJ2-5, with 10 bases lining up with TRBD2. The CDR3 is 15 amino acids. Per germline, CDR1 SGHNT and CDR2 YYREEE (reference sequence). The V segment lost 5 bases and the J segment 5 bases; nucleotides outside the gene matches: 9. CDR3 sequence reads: CASSFKAGGPETQYF. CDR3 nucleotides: TGTGCCAGCAGTTTCAAAGCGGGAGGGCCTGAGACCCAGTACTTC.

CDR3: CASSDESETQYF. The CDR3 DNA is TGTGCCAGCAGCGACGAATCAGAGACCCAGTACTTC. This chain uses TRBV6-5 with TRBJ2-5; D is ambiguous. CDR1 is MNHEY and CDR2 is SVGAGI in the germline V gene. The CDR3 has 12 residues. With 6 bases removed from V and 4 bases from J, the gap between germline ends came to 9 bases.

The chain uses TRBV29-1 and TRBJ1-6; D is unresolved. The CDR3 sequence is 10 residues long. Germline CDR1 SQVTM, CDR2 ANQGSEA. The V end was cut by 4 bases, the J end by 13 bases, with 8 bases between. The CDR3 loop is CSVGSLPLHF. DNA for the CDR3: TGCAGCGTTGGAAGTTTGCCCCTCCACTTT.

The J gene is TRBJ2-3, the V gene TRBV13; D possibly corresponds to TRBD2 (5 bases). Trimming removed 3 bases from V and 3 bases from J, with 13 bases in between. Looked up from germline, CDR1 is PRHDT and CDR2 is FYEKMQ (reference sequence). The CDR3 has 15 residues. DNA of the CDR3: TGTGCCAGCAGCTTGCGGGTTTCTTGGACAGATACGCAGTATTTT. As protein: CASSLRVSWTDTQYF.